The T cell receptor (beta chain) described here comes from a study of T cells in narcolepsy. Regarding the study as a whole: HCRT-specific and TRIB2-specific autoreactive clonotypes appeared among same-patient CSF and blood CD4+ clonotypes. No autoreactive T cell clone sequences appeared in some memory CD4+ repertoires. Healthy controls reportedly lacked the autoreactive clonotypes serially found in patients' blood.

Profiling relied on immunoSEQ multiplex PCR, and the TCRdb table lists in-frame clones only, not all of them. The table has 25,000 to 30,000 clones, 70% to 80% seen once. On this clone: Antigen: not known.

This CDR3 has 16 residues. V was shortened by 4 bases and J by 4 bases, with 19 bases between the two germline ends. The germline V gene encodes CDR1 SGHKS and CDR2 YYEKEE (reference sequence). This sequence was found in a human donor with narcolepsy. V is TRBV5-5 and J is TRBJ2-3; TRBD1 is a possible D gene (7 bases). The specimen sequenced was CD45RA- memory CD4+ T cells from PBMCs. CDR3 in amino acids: CASSPTAGQGADTQYF. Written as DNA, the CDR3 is TGTGCCAGCAGCCCCACTGCGGGGCAGGGGGCAGATACGCAGTATTTT.